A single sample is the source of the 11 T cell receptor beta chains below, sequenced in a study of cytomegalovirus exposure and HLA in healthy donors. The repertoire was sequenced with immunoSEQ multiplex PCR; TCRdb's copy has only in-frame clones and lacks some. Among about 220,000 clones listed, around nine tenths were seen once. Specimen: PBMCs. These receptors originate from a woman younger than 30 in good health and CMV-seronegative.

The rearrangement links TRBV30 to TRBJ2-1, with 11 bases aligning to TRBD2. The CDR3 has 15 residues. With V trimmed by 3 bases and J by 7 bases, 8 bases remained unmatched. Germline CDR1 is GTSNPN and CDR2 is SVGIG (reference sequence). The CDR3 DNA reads TGTGCCTGGAGCGTGGATCTAGCGGGAGGTAATGAGCAGTTCTTC. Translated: CAWSVDLAGGNEQFF. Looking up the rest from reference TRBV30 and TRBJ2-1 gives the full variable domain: SQTIHQWPATLVQPVGSPLSLECTVEGTSNPNLYWYRQAAGRGLQLLFYSVGIGQISSEVPQNLSASRPQDRQFILSSKKLLLSDSGFYLCAWSVDLAGGNEQFFGPGTRLTVL.

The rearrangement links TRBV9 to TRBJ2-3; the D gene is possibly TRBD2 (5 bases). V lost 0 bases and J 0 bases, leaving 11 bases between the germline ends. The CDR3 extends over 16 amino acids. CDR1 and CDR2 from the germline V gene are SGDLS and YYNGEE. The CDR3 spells CASSVGGGSSTDTQYF. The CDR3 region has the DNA TGTGCCAGCAGCGTAGGAGGAGGATCTAGCACAGATACGCAGTATTTT.

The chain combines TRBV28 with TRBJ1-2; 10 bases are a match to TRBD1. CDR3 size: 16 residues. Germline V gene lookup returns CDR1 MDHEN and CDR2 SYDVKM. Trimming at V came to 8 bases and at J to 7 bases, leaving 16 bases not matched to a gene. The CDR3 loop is CASGSDRGSIGSGYTF. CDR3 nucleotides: TGTGCCAGCGGATCGGACAGGGGGTCTATCGGAAGTGGCTACACCTTC.

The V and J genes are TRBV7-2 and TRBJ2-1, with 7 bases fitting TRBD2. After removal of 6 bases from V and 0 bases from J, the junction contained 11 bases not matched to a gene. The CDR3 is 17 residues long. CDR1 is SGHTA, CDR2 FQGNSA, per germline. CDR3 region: CASSRSSGQDSYNEQFF. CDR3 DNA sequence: TGTGCCAGCAGTCGATCTAGCGGACAAGACTCCTACAATGAGCAGTTCTTC.

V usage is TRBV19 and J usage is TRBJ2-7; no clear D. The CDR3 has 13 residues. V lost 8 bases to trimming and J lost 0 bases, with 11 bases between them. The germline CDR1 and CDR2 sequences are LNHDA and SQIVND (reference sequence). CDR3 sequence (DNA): TGTGCCAGTGGTCCAGCTAGCTCCTACGAGCAGTACTTC. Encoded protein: CASGPASSYEQYF.

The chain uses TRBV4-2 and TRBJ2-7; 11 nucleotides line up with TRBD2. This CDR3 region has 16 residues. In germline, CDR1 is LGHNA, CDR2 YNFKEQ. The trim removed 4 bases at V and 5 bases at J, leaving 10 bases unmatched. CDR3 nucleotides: TGTGCCAGCAGCCGGGTAGATACTAGCGGGAGACACGAGCAGTACTTC. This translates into CASSRVDTSGRHEQYF.

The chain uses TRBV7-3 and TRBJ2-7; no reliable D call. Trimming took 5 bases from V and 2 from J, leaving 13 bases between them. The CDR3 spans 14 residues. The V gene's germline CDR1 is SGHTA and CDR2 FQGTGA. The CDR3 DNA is TGTGCCAGCAGCAAACGACGTGCGGCCTACGAGCAGTACTTC. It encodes CASSKRRAAYEQYF.

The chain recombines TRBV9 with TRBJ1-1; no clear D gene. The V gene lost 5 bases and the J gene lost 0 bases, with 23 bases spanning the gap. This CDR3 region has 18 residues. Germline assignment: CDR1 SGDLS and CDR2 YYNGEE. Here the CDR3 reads CASSEAVGRTSMNTEAFF. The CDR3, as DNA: TGTGCCAGCAGTGAAGCGGTCGGGCGGACTTCCATGAACACTGAAGCTTTCTTT.

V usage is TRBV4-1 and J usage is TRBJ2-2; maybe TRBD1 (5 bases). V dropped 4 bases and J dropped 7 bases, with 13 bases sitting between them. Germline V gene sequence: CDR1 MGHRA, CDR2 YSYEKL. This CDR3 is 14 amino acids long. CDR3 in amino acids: CASSLSQGIGELFF. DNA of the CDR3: TGCGCCAGCAGCCTGAGTCAGGGAATCGGGGAGCTGTTTTTT.

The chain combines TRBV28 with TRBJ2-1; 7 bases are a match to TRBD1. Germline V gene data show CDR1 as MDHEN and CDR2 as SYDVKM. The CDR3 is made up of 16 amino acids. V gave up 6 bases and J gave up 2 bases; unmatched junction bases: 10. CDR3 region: CASRPEWGQTYNEQFF. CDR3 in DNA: TGTGCCAGCAGACCCGAGTGGGGACAGACCTACAATGAGCAGTTCTTC. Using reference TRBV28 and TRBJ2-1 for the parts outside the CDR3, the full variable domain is DVKVTQSSRYLVKRTGEKVFLECVQDMDHENMFWYRQDPGLGLRLIYFSYDVKMKEKGDIPEGYSVSREKKERFSLILESASTNQTSMYLCASRPEWGQTYNEQFFGPGTRLTVL.

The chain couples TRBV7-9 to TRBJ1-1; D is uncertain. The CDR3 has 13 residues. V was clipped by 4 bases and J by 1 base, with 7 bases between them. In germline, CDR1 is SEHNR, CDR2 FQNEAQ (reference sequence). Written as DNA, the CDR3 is TGTGCCAGCAGCTCTAAGCCGAACACTGAAGCTTTCTTT. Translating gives CASSSKPNTEAFF.